This T cell receptor beta chain is from a study of CD8 T cells in ankylosing spondylitis. Findings of the study overall: Apparently characteristic of ankylosing spondylitis blood was a TCR beta motif (roughly eight highly homologous variants). CD8+ by phenotype, disease-linked clones were relatively rare in peripheral blood.

The CDR3 spans 15 residues. V trimming: 3 bases; J trimming: 3 bases; junction bases outside the gene matches: 4. Germline V gene lookup returns CDR1 KGHDR and CDR2 SFDVKD. 5'-RACE, quantitative and with molecular barcodes, yielded the TCR beta libraries. MiXCR was run by TCRdb on the 5' RACE reads, yielding one entry per CDR3 protein. Of 400,000 or so distinct CDR3 sequences listed, approximately 26% are singletons. About this clonotype: Its antigen is unidentified.

The V and J genes are TRBV24-1 and TRBJ1-1, with 9 bases aligning to TRBD1. Sequenced material: blood, either unsorted or a sorted T cell fraction (not recorded which). The TCR comes from a male donor with ankylosing spondylitis. The CDR3 nucleotides are TGTGCCACCAGTGATCCTAGGACAGGGGACACTGAAGCTTTCTTT. Encoded protein: CATSDPRTGDTEAFF.